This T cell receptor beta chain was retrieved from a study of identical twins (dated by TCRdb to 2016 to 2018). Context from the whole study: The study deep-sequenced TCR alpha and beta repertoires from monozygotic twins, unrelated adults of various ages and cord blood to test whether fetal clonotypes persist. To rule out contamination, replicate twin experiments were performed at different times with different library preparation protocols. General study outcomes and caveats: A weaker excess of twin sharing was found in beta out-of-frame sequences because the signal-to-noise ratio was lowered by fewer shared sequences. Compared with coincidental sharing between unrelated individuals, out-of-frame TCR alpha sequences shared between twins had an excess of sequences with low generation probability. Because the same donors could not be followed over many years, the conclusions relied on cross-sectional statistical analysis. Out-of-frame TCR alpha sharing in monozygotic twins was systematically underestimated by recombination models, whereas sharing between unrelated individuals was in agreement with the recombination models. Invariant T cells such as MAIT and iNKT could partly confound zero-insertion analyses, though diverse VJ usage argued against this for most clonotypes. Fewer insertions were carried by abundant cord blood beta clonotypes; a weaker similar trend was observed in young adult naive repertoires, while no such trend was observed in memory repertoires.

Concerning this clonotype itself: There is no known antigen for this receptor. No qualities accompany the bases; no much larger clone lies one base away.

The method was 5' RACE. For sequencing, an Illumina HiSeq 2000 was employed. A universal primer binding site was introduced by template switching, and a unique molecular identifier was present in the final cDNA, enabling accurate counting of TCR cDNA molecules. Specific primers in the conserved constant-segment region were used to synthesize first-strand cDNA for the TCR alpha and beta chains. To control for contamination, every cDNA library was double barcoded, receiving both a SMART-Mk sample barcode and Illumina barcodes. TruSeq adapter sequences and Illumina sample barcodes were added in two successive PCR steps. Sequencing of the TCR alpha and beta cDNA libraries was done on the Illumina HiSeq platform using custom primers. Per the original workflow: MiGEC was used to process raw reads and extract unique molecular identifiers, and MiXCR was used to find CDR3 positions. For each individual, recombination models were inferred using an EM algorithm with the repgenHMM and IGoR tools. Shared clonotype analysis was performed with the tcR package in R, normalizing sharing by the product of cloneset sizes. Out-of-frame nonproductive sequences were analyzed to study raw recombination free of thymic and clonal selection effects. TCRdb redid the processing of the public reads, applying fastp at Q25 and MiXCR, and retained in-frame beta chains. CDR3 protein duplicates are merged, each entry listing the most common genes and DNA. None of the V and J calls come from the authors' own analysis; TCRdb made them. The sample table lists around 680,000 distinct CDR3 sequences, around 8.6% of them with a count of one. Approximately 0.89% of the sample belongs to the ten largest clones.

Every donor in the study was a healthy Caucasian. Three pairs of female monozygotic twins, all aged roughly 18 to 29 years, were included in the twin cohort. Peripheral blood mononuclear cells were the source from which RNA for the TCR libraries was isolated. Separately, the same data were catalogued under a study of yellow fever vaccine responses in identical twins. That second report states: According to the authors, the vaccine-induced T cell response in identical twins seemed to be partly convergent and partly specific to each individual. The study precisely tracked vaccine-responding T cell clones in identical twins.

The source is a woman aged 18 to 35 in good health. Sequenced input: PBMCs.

The CDR3 region reads CASSLDRESRGYTF. Here is the DNA: TGCGCCAGCAGCTTGGACAGGGAATCTCGGGGCTACACCTTC. The chain is encoded by TRBV5-1 joined to TRBJ1-2; TRBD1 might be the D gene, on 6 matching bases. Deletion took 0 bases off V and 8 bases off J, with a span of 14 bases between the germline ends. Looking up the germline V gene yields CDR1 SGHRS and CDR2 YFSETQ. The cysteine opens and the phenylalanine closes a CDR3 of 14 amino acids. This entry keeps only the CDR3 DNA: 42 bases, framed from base 1.